These 9 T cell receptor beta chains share one sample of origin, sequenced in a study of cytomegalovirus exposure and HLA in healthy donors. The PCR employed 60 Vbeta primers together with 13 Jbeta primers. Generated by immunoSEQ multiplex PCR, the TCRdb table keeps only in-frame clones and is missing some. The sample carries over 150,000 clones, about three quarters recorded once. Sequencing input: PBMCs. Receptors were obtained from a woman aged 50 to 65 in good health and CMV-seropositive.

The chain links TRBV7-2 to TRBJ2-7, with D perhaps TRBD1 (8 bases). V was shortened by 3 bases and J by 4 bases, with 22 bases between the two germline ends. CDR1 and CDR2 (germline): SGHTA, FQGNSA. The CDR3 runs 17 residues. This CDR3 is CASSFAGGGGRVYEQYF. The CDR3 DNA sequence: TGTGCCAGCAGCTTCGCAGGGGGCGGCGGGAGAGTTTACGAGCAGTACTTC.

In this sample, this clone turned up once. The chain carries TRBV19 and TRBJ2-7; tentatively, D is TRBD1 (6 bases). Per germline, CDR1 LNHDA and CDR2 SQIVND (reference sequence). The ends were cut back, 4 bases at V and 6 bases at J, with 16 bases in the middle. This CDR3 comprises 14 residues. The CDR3 DNA reads as TGTGCCAGTAGTAGGGAGCAGGGGATGGGCGAGCAGTACTTC. This codes for CASSREQGMGEQYF.

The rearrangement links TRBV9 to TRBJ2-1; 9 bases map to TRBD2. Germline CDR1 SGDLS, CDR2 YYNGEE. Trimming took 0 bases from V and 2 from J; bases not matched to a gene: 0. The CDR3 consists of 15 residues. CDR3 sequence (DNA): TGTGCCAGCAGCGTAGGGACTAGCGCCTACAATGAGCAGTTCTTC. This sequence encodes CASSVGTSAYNEQFF.

This chain uses TRBV11-2 with TRBJ2-5; D call uncertain. The J call is in doubt because the DNA end fits TRBJ2-7 better. The CDR3 sequence is 15 residues long. Germline V lookup: CDR1 SGHAT, CDR2 FQNNGV. This chain's CDR3 is CASSLDGPGYYEQYF. The CDR3 nucleotides are TGTGCCAGCAGCTTAGATGGCCCGGGTTACTACGAGCAGTACTTC.

The rearrangement uses TRBV6-5 and TRBJ2-5; D may be TRBD1 (5 bases). The J call may be wrong; the DNA end is better matched by TRBJ2-7. CDR1 is MNHEY, CDR2 SVGAGI, per germline. The CDR3 has 14 residues. As DNA, the CDR3 is TGTGCCAGCAGTTACCGAATGGACATCTACGAGCAGTACTTC. It specifies CASSYRMDIYEQYF.

V gene TRBV19 combines with J gene TRBJ2-7; 8 bases match TRBD1. The germline gives CDR1 LNHDA, CDR2 SQIVND (reference sequence). V shed 8 bases and J 2 bases; nucleotides not matched to a gene: 5. The CDR3 has 13 residues. The CDR3 loop is CASWDRFAYEQYF. CDR3 in DNA: TGTGCCAGTTGGGACAGGTTCGCCTACGAGCAGTACTTC.

The chain recombines TRBV7-8 with TRBJ1-4, with 8 bases identical to TRBD1. The length of the CDR3 is 18 residues. In germline, CDR1 is SGHVS, CDR2 FQNEAQ. V gave up 1 base and J gave up 6 bases; unmatched junction bases: 13. CDR3 loop: CASSLVVSGGGRDEKLFF. In DNA, the CDR3 is TGTGCCAGCAGCTTAGTAGTATCAGGGGGCGGCCGAGATGAAAAACTGTTTTTT. Full variable domain (rest looked up from reference TRBV7-8 and TRBJ1-4): GAGVSQSPRYKVAKRGQDVALRCDPISGHVSLFWYQQALGQGPEFLTYFQNEAQLDKSGLPSDRFFAERPEGSVSTLKIQRTQQEDSAVYLCASSLVVSGGGRDEKLFFGSGTQLSVL.

The V call is TRBV5-1, the J call TRBJ1-2, with D unresolved. Trimming pared 0 bases from V and 1 base from J, leaving 10 bases between. The CDR3 runs to 15 residues. Germline CDR1 is SGHRS and CDR2 is YFSETQ. The CDR3 region is CASSLDSSYNYGYTF. CDR3 coding DNA: TGCGCCAGCAGCTTGGATAGCAGCTATAACTATGGCTACACCTTC. Full variable domain (remainder filled in from reference TRBV5-1 and TRBJ1-2): KAGVTQTPRYLIKTRGQQVTLSCSPISGHRSVSWYQQTPGQGLQFLFEYFSETQRNKGNFPGRFSGRQFSNSRSEMNVSTLELGDSALYLCASSLDSSYNYGYTFGSGTRLTVV.

V is TRBV19 and J is TRBJ2-5, with 8 nucleotides matching TRBD1. Germline assignment: CDR1 LNHDA and CDR2 SQIVND (reference sequence). This CDR3 has 14 amino acids. V dropped 4 bases and J dropped 4; count of bases not matched to a gene: 5. The CDR3 protein is CASSTGQGRETQYF. Written as DNA, the CDR3 is TGTGCCAGTAGTACCGGACAGGGAAGAGAGACCCAGTACTTC.